These 8 T cell receptor beta chains were sequenced from one sample in a study of control samples from healthy donors and cancer patients. Repertoires were generated with immunoSEQ multiplex PCR, while TCRdb's copy carries only in-frame clones and drops some. The profile shows 150,000 to 200,000 clones, about 92% of them singletons. Sequenced input: blood. These receptors were collected from a man aged 25-45 years in good health.

This clone turned up a few times. V and J are TRBV2 and TRBJ1-1; TRBD1 aligns across 10 bases. The CDR3 sequence is 14 residues long. Trimming cost V 4 bases and J 10 bases; bases outside gene matches: 9. Germline V gene lookup returns CDR1 SNHLY and CDR2 FYNNEI. The CDR3: CASSGPGQGIGAFF. CDR3 bases: TGTGCCAGCAGTGGACCGGGACAGGGGATCGGAGCTTTCTTT. Variable domain in full (rest from reference TRBV2 and TRBJ1-1): EPEVTQTPSHQVTQMGQEVILRCVPISNHLYFYWYRQILGQKVEFLVSFYNNEISEKSEIFDDQFSVERPDGSNFTLKIRSTKLEDSAMYFCASSGPGQGIGAFFGQGTRLTVV.

The chain links TRBV11-2 to TRBJ2-3; the match to TRBD2 covers 10 bases. Germline CDR1 SGHAT, CDR2 FQNNGV. V was pared by 2 bases and J by 4 bases, with 3 bases of the junction left unmatched. The CDR3 length is 15 residues. The CDR3 DNA follows: TGTGCCAGCAGCTTAAGCGGGGGGGAGGCAGATACGCAGTATTTT. Its protein is CASSLSGGEADTQYF. Combining the CDR3 with reference TRBV11-2 and TRBJ2-3 gives the whole variable domain EAGVAQSPRYKIIEKRQSVAFWCNPISGHATLYWYQQILGQGPKLLIQFQNNGVVDDSQLPKDRFSAERLKGVDSTLKIQPAKLEDSAVYLCASSLSGGEADTQYFGPGTRLTVL.

The rearrangement links TRBV19 to TRBJ1-5; D unresolved. CDR1 and CDR2 (germline): LNHDA, SQIVND (reference sequence). The CDR3 spans 14 residues. Deletions cut 9 bases from V and 0 bases from J, with 12 bases between. CDR3 sequence: CASSINYSNQPQHF. The CDR3 nucleotides are TGTGCCAGCTCAATAAACTATAGCAATCAGCCCCAGCATTTT. The entire variable domain, with the rest obtained from reference TRBV19 and TRBJ1-5, is as follows: DGGITQSPKYLFRKEGQNVTLSCEQNLNHDAMYWYRQDPGQGLRLIYYSQIVNDFQKGDIAEGYSVSREKKESFPLTVTSAQKNPTAFYLCASSINYSNQPQHFGDGTRLSIL.

The gene calls are TRBV15 and TRBJ1-1; 7 bases map to TRBD1. From germline, CDR1 is LNHNV and CDR2 YYDKDF (reference sequence). The CDR3 totals 15 residues. J was trimmed by 2 bases and V by 3 bases; bases with no gene match: 6. The CDR3, as DNA: TGTGCCACCAGCAGTGGCGACAGGGTAAACACTGAAGCTTTCTTT. Encoded protein: CATSSGDRVNTEAFF. Full variable domain (outside the CDR3, taken from reference TRBV15 and TRBJ1-1): DAMVIQNPRYQVTQFGKPVTLSCSQTLNHNVMYWYQQKSSQAPKLLFHYYDKDFNNEADTPDNFQSRRPNTSFCFLDIRSPGLGDTAMYLCATSSGDRVNTEAFFGQGTRLTVV.

This chain connects TRBV11-2 to TRBJ2-1; 7 positions agree with TRBD2. Germline V gene data show CDR1 as SGHAT and CDR2 as FQNNGV. CDR3 length: 15 residues. With V trimmed by 1 base and J by 6 bases, 6 bases remained unmatched. The chain's CDR3 is CASSLGTSGSNEQFF. CDR3 DNA: TGTGCCAGCAGCTTAGGGACTAGTGGGAGCAATGAGCAGTTCTTC.

The chain couples TRBV2 to TRBJ1-2; D perhaps matches TRBD1 (6 bases). Trimming stripped 3 bases from V and 6 bases from J, with 17 bases between. The CDR3 consists of 15 residues. CDR1 and CDR2 from the germline V gene are SNHLY and FYNNEI. The CDR3 protein is CASSDPPQGQDGYTF. As DNA, the CDR3 is TGTGCCAGCAGTGACCCCCCCCAGGGGCAGGATGGCTACACCTTC. The full variable domain, completed using reference TRBV2 and TRBJ1-2, is EPEVTQTPSHQVTQMGQEVILRCVPISNHLYFYWYRQILGQKVEFLVSFYNNEISEKSEIFDDQFSVERPDGSNFTLKIRSTKLEDSAMYFCASSDPPQGQDGYTFGSGTRLTVV.

Comment on this clone: Mismatch with germline at one junction end may stem from a read error. The chain uses TRBV2 and TRBJ1-5; a weak D match, TRBD1 (5 bases). CDR1 is SNHLY and CDR2 is FYNNEI in the germline V gene. The CDR3 extends over 14 amino acids. CDR3 residues: CASGENRPDQPQHF. The CDR3 DNA reads as TGTGCCAGCGGTGAAAACAGGCCCGATCAGCCCCAGCATTTT. Supplemented by reference TRBV2 and TRBJ1-5, the full variable domain reads EPEVTQTPSHQVTQMGQEVILRCVPISNHLYFYWYRQILGQKVEFLVSFYNNEISEKSEIFDDQFSVERPDGSNFTLKIRSTKLEDSAMYFCASGENRPDQPQHFGDGTRLSIL.

The chain uses TRBV20-1 and TRBJ2-1, with D unclear. The CDR3 covers 14 residues. Germline-derived CDR1 and CDR2 are DFQATT and SNEGSKA (reference sequence). V lost 3 bases and J lost 7, with 16 bases in between. DNA of the CDR3: TGCAGTGCTAGTGGACCCAGAACGCCAAATGAGCAGTTCTTC. It translates to CSASGPRTPNEQFF.